The 5 T cell receptor beta chains below were found in one sample sequenced in a study of cytotoxic CD8 clonotypes in ibrutinib-treated CLL. Data came from immunoSEQ multiplex PCR; TCRdb stores just in-frame clones and leaves some out. The sample consists of nearly 300,000 clones, less than 85% of them appearing once. This material consisted of PBMCs, taken at disease progression, from a patient treated with ibrutinib. The receptors derive from a human donor with chronic lymphocytic leukemia.

The chain employs TRBV11-2 and TRBJ1-2; perhaps TRBD1 as D (6 bases). CDR3 length: 14 amino acids. From germline, CDR1 is SGHAT and CDR2 FQNNGV. The V gene lost 3 bases and the J gene lost 6 bases, with 14 bases spanning the gap. CDR3 in DNA: TGTGCCAGCAGCTTCACAGGGTCGGGGCATGGCTACACCTTC. It codes for CASSFTGSGHGYTF.

This clone showed up just a few times. The CDR3 bases are TGTGCCAGCACCCAGGACAGGAACTACGAGCAGTACTTC. Amino acid sequence: CASTQDRNYEQYF. The rearrangement links TRBV6-5 to TRBJ2-7; 7 bases match TRBD1. CDR1 and CDR2 (germline): MNHEY, SVGAGI. V was clipped by 7 bases and J by 3 bases; unmatched bases: 6. CDR3 length equals 13 residues.

The chain employs TRBV7-2 and TRBJ2-7, with unresolved D. There are 13 residues in the CDR3. V was trimmed by 0 bases and J by 3 bases, leaving 6 bases between them. Germline CDR1 and CDR2: SGHTA and FQGNSA. The DNA for the CDR3 is TGTGCCAGCAGCTTAGCCGCCCACTACGAGCAGTACTTC. This gives the protein CASSLAAHYEQYF.

This rearrangement joins TRBV7-2 to TRBJ2-1; D is possibly TRBD2 (6 bases). The CDR3 runs to 17 residues. Trimming pared 5 bases from V and 3 bases from J, leaving 20 bases between. From germline, CDR1 is SGHTA and CDR2 FQGNSA. CDR3 in DNA: TGTGCCAGCAGCCAAGAAGGGCGGGGACTTTTCTACAATGAGCAGTTCTTC. Protein product: CASSQEGRGLFYNEQFF. Full variable domain (rest looked up from reference TRBV7-2 and TRBJ2-1): GAGVSQSPSNKVTEKGKDVELRCDPISGHTALYWYRQSLGQGLEFLIYFQGNSAPDKSGLPSDRFSAERTGGSVSTLTIQRTQQEDSAVYLCASSQEGRGLFYNEQFFGPGTRLTVL.

The chain uses TRBV9 and TRBJ2-5; D is possibly TRBD1 (6 bases). The CDR3 has 12 amino acids. V gave up 4 bases and J gave up 3 bases, with 7 bases separating them. Germline V gene lookup returns CDR1 SGDLS and CDR2 YYNGEE. CDR3 bases: TGTGCCAGCAGCCCAGGGGAAGAGACCCAGTACTTC. Its protein is CASSPGEETQYF.